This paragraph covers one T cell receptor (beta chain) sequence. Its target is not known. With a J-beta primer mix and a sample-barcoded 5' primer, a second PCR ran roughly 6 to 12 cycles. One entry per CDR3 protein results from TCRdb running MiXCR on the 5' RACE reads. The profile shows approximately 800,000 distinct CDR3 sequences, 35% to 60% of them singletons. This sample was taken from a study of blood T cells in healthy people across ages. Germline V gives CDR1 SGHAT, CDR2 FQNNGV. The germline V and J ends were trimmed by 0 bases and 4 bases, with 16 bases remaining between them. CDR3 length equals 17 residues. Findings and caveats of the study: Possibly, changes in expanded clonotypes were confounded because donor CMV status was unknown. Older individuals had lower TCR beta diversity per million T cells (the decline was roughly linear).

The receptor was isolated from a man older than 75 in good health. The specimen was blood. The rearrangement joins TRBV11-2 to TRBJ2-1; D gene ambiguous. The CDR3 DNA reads TGTGCCAGCAGCTTAGATCGAGGATCAAACCGATACAATGAGCAGTTCTTC. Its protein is CASSLDRGSNRYNEQFF. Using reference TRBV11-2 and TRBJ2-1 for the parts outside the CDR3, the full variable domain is EAGVAQSPRYKIIEKRQSVAFWCNPISGHATLYWYQQILGQGPKLLIQFQNNGVVDDSQLPKDRFSAERLKGVDSTLKIQPAKLEDSAVYLCASSLDRGSNRYNEQFFGPGTRLTVL.